Below, 16 T cell receptor beta chains from the same sample are listed, as sequenced in a study of OX40 agonist ivuxolimab in advanced cancers. Assay used: immunoSEQ multiplex PCR; TCRdb lists only in-frame clones, some missing. The sample carries some 82,000 clones, roughly 88% recorded once. Sequenced here: CD4+ or CD8+ T cells sorted from blood, sampled in a trial of the OX40 agonist ivuxolimab. Receptor source: an adult with an advanced solid tumor such as melanoma, head and neck, liver or kidney cancer.

This chain joins TRBV7-3 and TRBJ2-2; D ambiguous. V lost 3 bases to trimming and J lost 4 bases, with 9 bases between them. This CDR3 comprises 14 residues. Germline values: CDR1 SGHTA, CDR2 FQGTGA. CDR3 coding DNA: TGTGCCAGCAGCTTGTTTATTCGCACCGGGGAGCTGTTTTTT. This codes for CASSLFIRTGELFF.

Concerning this clone itself: Other DNA sequences from this sample encode an identical CDR3 as well. This chain connects TRBV28 to TRBJ2-5; TRBD1 agrees at 7 bases. Germline CDR1 is MDHEN and CDR2 is SYDVKM. The trim removed 6 bases at V and 5 bases at J, leaving 3 bases unmatched. The CDR3 consists of 12 residues. The CDR3 here is CASSLRGETQYF. In nucleotides, the CDR3 is TGTGCCAGCAGCCTCAGGGGGGAGACCCAGTACTTC.

The chain couples TRBV6-1 to TRBJ2-1; 10 bases match TRBD2. The germline V gene encodes CDR1 MNHNS and CDR2 SASEGT. This CDR3 comprises 15 residues. V dropped 5 bases and J dropped 4; count of bases not matched to a gene: 5. Here the CDR3 DNA reads TGTGCCAGCAGTCCGGGACTAGCGTCTTACAATGAGCAGTTCTTC. Amino acids: CASSPGLASYNEQFF.

The chain has TRBV29-1 and TRBJ2-7, with TRBD1 matching over 10 bases. Germline V gene data show CDR1 as SQVTM and CDR2 as ANQGSEA. V lost 7 bases and J lost 3; bases outside the gene matches: 9. This CDR3 spans 14 amino acids. This CDR3 reads CSAGGTGAFYEQYF. The CDR3 coding sequence is TGCAGCGCGGGTGGGACAGGGGCCTTCTACGAGCAGTACTTC.

This clone was seen a few times. This chain uses TRBV6-1 with TRBJ1-2, with D unresolved. The V end lost 6 bases, the J end lost 4 bases, and 6 bases lay between the germline ends. Germline values: CDR1 MNHNS, CDR2 SASEGT. The CDR3 is 11 residues long. The CDR3 nucleotides are TGTGCCAGCAGGGACGGCTATGGCTACACCTTC. Translated: CASRDGYGYTF.

The rearrangement links TRBV7-2 to TRBJ2-3; D gene unclear. Germline-derived CDR1 and CDR2 are SGHTA and FQGNSA. The CDR3 contains 11 residues. The V and J ends lost 4 bases and 3 bases respectively, with 2 bases between them. The CDR3 region is CASSWTDTQYF. The CDR3 region has the DNA TGTGCCAGCAGCTGGACAGATACGCAGTATTTT.

The J gene is TRBJ1-4, the V gene TRBV7-8; TRBD1 agrees at 11 bases. The junction had 6 bases not matched to a gene; V was cut back by 4 bases and J by 8 bases. Germline CDR1 and CDR2: SGHVS and FQNEAQ. The CDR3 is 15 residues long. Here the CDR3 reads CASSSGQGAREKLFF. The CDR3, as DNA: TGTGCCAGCAGCTCTGGACAGGGGGCTCGAGAAAAACTGTTTTTT.

The chain carries TRBV28 and TRBJ2-7; maybe TRBD2 (6 bases). This CDR3 region has 12 residues. Germline V gene sequence: CDR1 MDHEN, CDR2 SYDVKM. The V end was cut by 4 bases, the J end by 2 bases, with 6 bases between. The CDR3 sequence: CASSWGAYEQYF. In nucleotides, the CDR3 is TGTGCCAGCAGTTGGGGGGCCTACGAGCAGTACTTC.

The V gene is TRBV7-3, the J gene TRBJ2-6, with D perhaps given as TRBD1 or TRBD2 (5 bases each). Trimming took off 6 bases at V and 2 bases at J, with 11 bases between the two ends. Per germline, CDR1 SGHTA and CDR2 FQGTGA. The CDR3 consists of 15 residues. The CDR3 DNA reads TGTGCCAGCAGTAGGCCGGGGCCTGGGGCCAACGTCCTGACTTTC. Translation: CASSRPGPGANVLTF. Combining the CDR3 with reference TRBV7-3 and TRBJ2-6 gives the whole variable domain GAGVSQTPSNKVTEKGKYVELRCDPISGHTALYWYRQSLGQGPEFLIYFQGTGAADDSGLPNDRFFAVRPEGSVSTLKIQRTERGDSAVYLCASSRPGPGANVLTFGAGSRLTVL.

The chain joins TRBV7-2 to TRBJ2-7; 9 nucleotides match TRBD1. This CDR3 comprises 16 residues. The J segment lost 0 bases and the V segment lost 2 bases, leaving 5 bases of the junction unmatched. The germline gives CDR1 SGHTA, CDR2 FQGNSA. This chain's CDR3 is CASSLTRDRVSYEQYF. In nucleotides, the CDR3 is TGTGCCAGCAGCTTAACTCGGGACAGGGTCTCCTACGAGCAGTACTTC.

This chain uses TRBV6-5 with TRBJ1-1; TRBD1 is a possible D gene (5 bases). Germline V gene data show CDR1 as MNHEY and CDR2 as SVGAGI. CDR3 length: 15 amino acids. Trimming took 7 bases from V and 0 from J, leaving 15 bases between them. Written as DNA, the CDR3 is TGTGCCAGCACCCCCCGCTTAGGGGTGAACACTGAAGCTTTCTTT. Protein product: CASTPRLGVNTEAFF.

The chain uses TRBV27 and TRBJ1-1; no clear D. Germline V gene lookup returns CDR1 MNHEY and CDR2 SMNVEV (reference sequence). The V end lost 0 bases, the J end lost 0 bases, and 14 bases lay between the germline ends. CDR3 size: 17 residues. In nucleotides, the CDR3 is TGTGCCAGCAGTTTATCGGCAAGTCGCAGGTTGAACACTGAAGCTTTCTTT. Amino acid sequence: CASSLSASRRLNTEAFF.

The CDR3 sequence is CASSPPGGRETQYF. In DNA form, the CDR3 reads TGTGCCAGCAGCCCCCCTGGGGGAAGGGAGACCCAGTACTTC. The chain joins TRBV7-3 to TRBJ2-5, with D possibly called TRBD1 or TRBD2 (5 bases each). From germline, CDR1 is SGHTA and CDR2 FQGTGA. V dropped 5 bases and J dropped 5 bases, with 15 bases sitting between them. The CDR3 has 14 residues.

This clone showed up just a few times. The chain couples TRBV6-5 to TRBJ1-1, with TRBD1 matching 9 bases. V shed 7 bases, J shed 7 bases, and the junction held 7 bases outside the gene matches. Germline V gives CDR1 MNHEY, CDR2 SVGAGI. CDR3 length equals 13 residues. The CDR3 reads CASTIGTGYEAFF. The CDR3 DNA is TGTGCCAGCACCATTGGGACAGGGTATGAAGCTTTCTTT.

This clone occurred once. The chain is built from TRBV10-3 and TRBJ1-1, with a possible D match to TRBD1 (5 bases). This CDR3 has 14 residues. CDR1 ENHRY and CDR2 SYGVKD come from the germline V gene. The germline V and J ends were trimmed by 0 bases and 10 bases, with 15 bases remaining between them. As DNA, the CDR3 is TGTGCCATCAGTGAGTCGGACGACAGCTTGTCAGCTTTCTTT. Its protein is CAISESDDSLSAFF.

The V and J genes are TRBV10-1 and TRBJ2-1; 7 bases fit TRBD2. The CDR3 has 15 residues. The germline gives CDR1 WNHNN, CDR2 SYGVQD (reference sequence). Trimming cost V 3 bases and J 8 bases; bases outside gene matches: 10. As DNA, the CDR3 is TGCGCCAGCAGTGAAAGGGGCGGGAGAGTAGATGAGCAGTTCTTC. Translated: CASSERGGRVDEQFF.